These 12 T cell receptor beta chains were all obtained from the same sample, sequenced in a study of blood T cells in healthy people across ages. A second PCR, run for about 7 to 11 cycles, used a sample-barcoded 5' primer plus a J-beta primer mix. TCRdb re-derived calls from the 5' RACE reads in MiXCR, one entry per CDR3 protein. The repertoire holds under 1,000,000 distinct CDR3 sequences, with 30% to 45% as singletons. Sequencing was carried out using blood. The receptor source for this set is a man aged 18 to 30 in good health.

CDR3 residues: CASSAAPGHLYEQYF. Here the CDR3 DNA reads TGTGCCAGCAGCGCCGCGCCCGGACACCTCTACGAGCAGTACTTC. The rearrangement uses TRBV5-6 and TRBJ2-7, with D tentatively TRBD1 (5 bases). The CDR3 has 15 residues. The V end was cut by 4 bases, the J end by 3 bases, with 17 bases between. The germline gives CDR1 SGHDT, CDR2 YYEEEE. The variable domain in full, with the rest retrieved from reference TRBV5-6 and TRBJ2-7, is DAGVTQSPTHLIKTRGQQVTLRCSPKSGHDTVSWYQQALGQGPQFIFQYYEEEERQRGNFPDRFSGHQFPNYSSELNVNALLLGDSALYLCASSAAPGHLYEQYFGPGTRLTVT.

The chain joins TRBV7-2 to TRBJ1-3; no clear D. The CDR3 extends over 13 amino acids. Germline-derived CDR1 and CDR2 are SGHTA and FQGNSA. V gave up 3 bases and J gave up 6 bases, with 9 bases separating them. The chain's CDR3 is CASSFSRENTIYF. DNA for the CDR3: TGTGCCAGCAGCTTTTCGAGGGAAAACACCATATATTTT.

The genes are TRBV11-2 and TRBJ1-4; a possible D gene is TRBD1 (5 bases). CDR3 length: 16 amino acids. Germline V gene lookup returns CDR1 SGHAT and CDR2 FQNNGV. The V gene lost 1 base and the J gene lost 4 bases, with 13 bases spanning the gap. CDR3 nucleotides: TGTGCCAGCAGCTTAGGGACCGGGGGAAATAATGAAAAACTGTTTTTT. The encoded protein is CASSLGTGGNNEKLFF.

This clonotype was seen more than once but under ten times. The rearrangement joins TRBV7-2 to TRBJ2-4; TRBD2 matches at 8 bases. The CDR3 consists of 16 residues. The V gene's germline CDR1 is SGHTA and CDR2 FQGNSA. The junction had 6 bases not matched to a gene; V was cut back by 5 bases and J by 0 bases. The CDR3 sequence is CASSHGGDLAKNIQYF. The CDR3 DNA reads as TGTGCCAGCAGCCACGGGGGGGATTTAGCCAAAAACATTCAGTACTTC.

The CDR3 loop reads CASSLERRRGLSYEQYF. DNA of the CDR3: TGCGCCAGCAGCTTGGAACGGCGGAGGGGGCTTTCCTACGAGCAGTACTTC. The chain carries TRBV5-1 and TRBJ2-7; possibly TRBD1 for D (7 bases). The CDR3 is 17 residues long. Germline V CDR1 and CDR2: SGHRS, YFSETQ. V lost 0 bases and J lost 1, with 17 bases in between.

The chain links TRBV5-1 to TRBJ2-7; D uncertain. In germline, CDR1 is SGHRS, CDR2 YFSETQ. The CDR3 runs 14 residues. Between the trimmed V and J ends, which lost 0 bases and 3 bases, there was a span of 10 bases. CDR3 DNA sequence: TGCGCCAGCAGCTTGGAAGGCAGCGACTACGAGCAGTACTTC. Its translation is CASSLEGSDYEQYF.

J is TRBJ1-3 and V is TRBV7-8; D ambiguous. CDR3 length: 14 residues. The V end lost 1 base, the J end lost 2 bases, and 6 bases lay between the germline ends. The V gene's germline CDR1 is SGHVS and CDR2 FQNEAQ. CDR3 bases: TGTGCCAGCAGCTTAGGCCAAGCTGGAAACACCATATATTTT. It translates to CASSLGQAGNTIYF.

The chain joins TRBV20-1 to TRBJ2-7, with TRBD2 as a possible D gene (7 bases). The CDR3 consists of 15 residues. The germline CDR1 and CDR2 sequences are DFQATT and SNEGSKA (reference sequence). V was pared by 5 bases and J by 7 bases, with 24 bases between. CDR3 coding DNA: TGCAGTGCTCAACCGCGGGGGCCGGACTACAATGAGCAGTACTTC. It encodes CSAQPRGPDYNEQYF.

V and J are TRBV6-2 or TRBV6-3 and TRBJ2-7; D may be TRBD1 (6 bases). V was shortened by 5 bases and J by 0 bases, with 11 bases between the two germline ends. The germline gives CDR1 MNHEY, CDR2 SVGEGT. The CDR3 contains 14 residues. CDR3: CASSPDRISYEQYF. CDR3 nucleotide sequence: TGTGCCAGCAGTCCCGACAGGATCTCCTACGAGCAGTACTTC.

The chain is built from TRBV29-1 and TRBJ1-1; D gene uncertain. This CDR3 has 10 residues. V was trimmed by 4 bases and J by 1 base, leaving 1 base between them. From germline, CDR1 is SQVTM and CDR2 ANQGSEA. CDR3 residues: CSVANTEAFF. The CDR3 bases are TGCAGCGTTGCGAACACTGAAGCTTTCTTT. Full variable domain (outside the CDR3, taken from reference TRBV29-1 and TRBJ1-1): SAVISQKPSRDICQRGTSLTIQCQVDSQVTMMFWYRQQPGQSLTLIATANQGSEATYESGFVIDKFPISRPNLTFSTLTVSNMSPEDSSIYLCSVANTEAFFGQGTRLTVV.

This clonotype was detected only a few times. The chain has TRBV6-5 and TRBJ1-6, with D possibly matching TRBD1 (5 bases). CDR1 is MNHEY and CDR2 is SVGAGI in the germline V gene. V was pared by 4 bases and J by 9 bases, with 16 bases between. The CDR3 has 15 residues. This CDR3 reads CASSSGGTIGSPLHF. DNA of the CDR3: TGTGCCAGCAGTTCTGGGGGAACTATAGGTTCACCCCTCCACTTT.

Of note for this clonotype: A read error may produce the germline difference seen at one junction end. This chain connects TRBV6-5 to TRBJ2-2; D call uncertain. Per germline, CDR1 MNHEY and CDR2 SVGAGI. The CDR3 runs 14 residues. DNA for the CDR3: TGTGTCAGCAGTTACCTACTCGGTACCGGGGAGCTGTTTTTT. The encoded protein is CVSSYLLGTGELFF.